This T cell receptor beta chain was captured by sequencing in a study of T-cell memory formation after mild COVID-19. The CDR3 is 12 amino acids. Trimming left V 4 bases short and J 2 bases short, with 6 bases between. TCRdb processed the 5' RACE reads anew with MiXCR; each CDR3 protein has one entry. The table includes 350,000 to 450,000 distinct CDR3 sequences, 25% to 30% detected once. J is TRBJ2-7 and V is TRBV12-3 or TRBV12-4; D unresolved. The sequenced material came from PBMCs or a T cell subset sorted from them (not recorded which). This TCR was recovered from an adult woman who had mild COVID-19 (a few samples of this study predate the infection). Cell type and time point are not known. DNA of the CDR3: TGTGCCAGCAGTTCCACTCCCTACGAGCAGTACTTC. It codes for CASSSTPYEQYF.